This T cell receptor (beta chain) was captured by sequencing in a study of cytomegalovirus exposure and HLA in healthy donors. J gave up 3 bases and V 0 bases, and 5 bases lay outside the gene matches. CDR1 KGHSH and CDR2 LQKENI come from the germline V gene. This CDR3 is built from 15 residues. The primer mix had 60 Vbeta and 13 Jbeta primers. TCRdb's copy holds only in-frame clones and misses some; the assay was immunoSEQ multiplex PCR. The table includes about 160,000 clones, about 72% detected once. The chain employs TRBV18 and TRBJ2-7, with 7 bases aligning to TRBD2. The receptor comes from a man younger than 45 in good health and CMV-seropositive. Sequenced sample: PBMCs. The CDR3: CASSPPRTGGYEQYF. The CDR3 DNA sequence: TGTGCCAGCTCACCACCGCGGACGGGGGGCTACGAGCAGTACTTC.